This TCR beta chain was sequenced in a study of CD8 T cells in Susac syndrome. Roughly 0.45 to 1 ug RNA was reverse transcribed with random hexamers. TCRdb processed the immunoSEQ multiplex PCR reads anew with MiXCR; each CDR3 protein has one entry. The sample carries approximately 210,000 distinct CDR3 sequences, over 90% recorded once. CDR1 and CDR2 (germline): SGDLS, YYNGEE. Trimming took 3 bases from V and 0 from J, leaving 16 bases between them. This CDR3 spans 17 amino acids. TEMRA cells underwent FACS enrichment and CD8+ and CD4+ T cells underwent negative isolation. Findings and limits, study-wide: None of the CD4+ T cell repertoires in Susac syndrome showed clonal expansion.

This clonotype was seen a single time. As yet, its antigen is unknown. The V and J genes are TRBV9 and TRBJ2-1; D possibly uses TRBD1 or TRBD2 (5 bases each). The receptor was isolated from a human donor with Susac syndrome. The sequencing sample was made of CD4+ T cells from PBMCs. The DNA for the CDR3 is TGTGCCAGCAGCGCCACCCTTTGGGGGAGCTCCTACAATGAGCAGTTCTTC. Its translation: CASSATLWGSSYNEQFF.